What follows describes a single TCR beta chain. Antigen specificity is unknown. These data belong to a study of tumor and adjacent non-tumor tissue in lung cancer. Study-level information: Each sample yielded 3.5 million to 4.5 million productive TCRbeta reads on average. Findings and caveats of the study: Significantly higher TCR diversity was found in tumor than normal lung. In normal lung, the top 100 clones were significantly more dominant than in tumor.

CDR1 is MNHNS, CDR2 SASEGT, per germline. The CDR3 is made up of 17 amino acids. V was shortened by 0 bases and J by 15 bases, with 27 bases between the two germline ends. The library came from three nested PCR rounds adapted from ARM-PCR protocols. TCRdb reprocessed the multiplex PCR reads with MiXCR, giving one entry per CDR3 protein. The sample lists about 80,000 distinct CDR3 sequences; around 85% were seen once. No cell sorting was done before RNA was extracted from the tissue. Newly diagnosed lung cancer patients had thoracic surgery in China, August–November 2014, without prior chemotherapy. The specimen was lung tumor tissue. This TCR derives from a woman aged 50 to 60 with non-small cell lung cancer. The V gene is TRBV6-1, the J gene TRBJ2-1, with D maybe TRBD2 (6 bases). CDR3 DNA sequence: TGTGCCAGCAGTGAAGCCCAACCGGGAGTAGCGCGAGGGAGGACGTTCTTC. Protein product: CASSEAQPGVARGRTFF.